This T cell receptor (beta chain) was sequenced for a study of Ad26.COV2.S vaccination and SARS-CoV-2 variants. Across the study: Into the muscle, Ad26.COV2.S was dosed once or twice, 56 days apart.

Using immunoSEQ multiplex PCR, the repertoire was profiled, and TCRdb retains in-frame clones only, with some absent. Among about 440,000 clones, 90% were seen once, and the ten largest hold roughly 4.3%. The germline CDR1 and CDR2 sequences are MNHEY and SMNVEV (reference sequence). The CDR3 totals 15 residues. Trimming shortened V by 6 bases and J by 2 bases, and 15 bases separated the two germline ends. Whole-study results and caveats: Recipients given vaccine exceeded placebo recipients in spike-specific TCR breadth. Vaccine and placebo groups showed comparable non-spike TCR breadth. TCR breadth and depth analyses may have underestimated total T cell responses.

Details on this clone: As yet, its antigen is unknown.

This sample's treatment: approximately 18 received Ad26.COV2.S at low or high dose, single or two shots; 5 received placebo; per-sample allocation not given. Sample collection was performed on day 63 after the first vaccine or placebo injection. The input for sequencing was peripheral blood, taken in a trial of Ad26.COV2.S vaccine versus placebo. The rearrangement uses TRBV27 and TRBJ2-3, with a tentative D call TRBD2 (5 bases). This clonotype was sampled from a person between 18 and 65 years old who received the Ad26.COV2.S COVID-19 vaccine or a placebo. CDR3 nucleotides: TGTGCCAGCAGCCCGGTGCGGGCCTACACAGATACGCAGTATTTT. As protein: CASSPVRAYTDTQYF.